This T cell receptor beta chain is drawn from a study of blood T cell repertoires in COVID-19. Study in general: There were acute and convalescent COVID-19 samples, and they came from the United States, Italy and Spain. PBMCs, B-cell-depleted T cells, or T cells provided the cDNA or gDNA that made up the material.

In the study's own analysis: Nucleated cell number was recorded as an estimate derived from reference gene primer amplification. Assay used: immunoSEQ multiplex PCR; TCRdb lists only in-frame clones, some missing. V and J calls and clone size are those listed in that table; D and trimming were worked out from the DNA. The sample includes about 200,000 clones, approximately 90% of them seen just once. This receptor was identified in a man in his 60s with active or convalescent COVID-19. Material: peripheral blood.

The CDR3 loop reads CASSELAAQETQYF. CDR3 in DNA: TGTGCCAGCAGTGAACTAGCGGCCCAAGAGACCCAGTACTTC. This chain uses TRBV2 with TRBJ2-5; 7 bases align to TRBD2. The germline V gene has CDR1 SNHLY and CDR2 FYNNEI. V shed 2 bases, J shed 1 base, and the junction held 1 base outside the gene matches. This CDR3 contains 14 residues.